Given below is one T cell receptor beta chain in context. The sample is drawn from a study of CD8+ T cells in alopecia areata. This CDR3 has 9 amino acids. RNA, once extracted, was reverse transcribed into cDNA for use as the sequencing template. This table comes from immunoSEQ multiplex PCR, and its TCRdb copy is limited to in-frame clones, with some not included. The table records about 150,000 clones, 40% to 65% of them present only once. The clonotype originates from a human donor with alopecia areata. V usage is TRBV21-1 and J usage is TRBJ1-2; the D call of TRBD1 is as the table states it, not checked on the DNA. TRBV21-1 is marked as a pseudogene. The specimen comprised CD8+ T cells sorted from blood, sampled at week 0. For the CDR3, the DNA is TGTGCCAGCAGCAACCGGGACAGCTTC. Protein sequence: CASSNRDSF.